Here is one T cell receptor (beta chain) with its context. This clonotype occurred many times. The antigen it binds to is not known. The input lacks base qualities; no much larger clone sits a single base away. The data were produced on an Illumina NovaSeq 6000. cDNA libraries for TCRalpha and TCRbeta were prepared by 5'RACE using constant-segment primers, with sample barcodes and unique molecular identifiers added. RNA was extracted from every sample with Trizol reagent. The libraries were amplified in two PCR steps, and the second step added a second sample barcode and Illumina TruSeq adapters. Libraries were sequenced on an Illumina NovaSeq with 2 x 150 bp paired-end reads. Turning to the authors' computational methods: Reads were demultiplexed and collapsed into UMI-guided consensus sequences with migec v1.2.7. Using mixcr v2.1.11, UMI consensuses were aligned to TRA and TRB V and J templates and then assembled into clonotypes. A clonotype was counted as expanded or contracted only if both edgeR and NoisET called the change significant, with noise models trained on biological replicates. For edgeR calls, the thresholds were a false discovery rate-adjusted p below 0.01 and a log2 fold-change of 1. As an exploratory analysis of dynamics, PCA with hierarchical clustering was applied to max-normalized trajectories of the 1000 most abundant clonotypes. Separately sequenced CD4+ and CD8+ repertoires were used to assign the CD4 or CD8 phenotype of responding clones. TCRdb reworked the public reads: Q25 trimming with fastp, MiXCR clone assembly, productive beta chains retained. Rows are unified per CDR3 protein, each entry keeping the most common DNA and genes. For this entry, the V and J calls and clone size follow TCRdb and not the study's own pipeline. Across this sample there are 550,000 to 700,000 distinct CDR3 sequences, with roughly 17% seen only once. The leading ten clones occupy 8.1% of the sample.

V is pared back by 0 bases and J by 5 bases, with 7 bases lying between the germline termini. CDR1 and CDR2 are read off the germline V gene as SGHTA and FQGNSA. The CDR3 measures 13 amino acids from cysteine to phenylalanine. The read is trimmed to its CDR3 DNA, 39 bases read in frame from base 1. The sample belongs to a study of T-cell memory formation after mild COVID-19 (dated by TCRdb to about 2021). In terms of the full investigation: TCR sequence clusters from the two donors were found to be largely donor specific. Longitudinal TCRalpha and TCRbeta repertoire sequencing tracked T-cell clones expanding and contracting after mild COVID-19 in a couple of donors. Two young, previously healthy adult volunteers made up the cohort, one male and one female. Summary of the overall study and its limitations: The study included only a couple of mild cases, and larger cohorts that include severe cases with pre-infection samples were judged to be necessary. Clones that contracted from day 15 to 85 showed balanced CD4/CD8 phenotypes, whereas a second wave of clones that expanded from day 15 to 37 leaned towards CD4+. Contracting CD4+ clones turned up mainly in the CM and EM memory subsets, whereas EMRA was where CD8+ clones were enriched. The second-wave clones that peaked on day 37 were not confirmed to be SARS-CoV-2 specific. Some responding clones were detected in pre-infection memory, which suggested that pre-existing cross-reactive memory T cells had joined the SARS-CoV-2 response.

Ficoll-Paque density gradient centrifugation was used to isolate PBMCs. The V and J genes are TRBV7-2 and TRBJ2-5; the D gene is unclear. This receptor was taken from an adult woman who had mild COVID-19 (a few samples of this study predate the infection). The sample titles of this study are shuffled in the database, so cell type and time point are left out; the donor was told from shared clones. Sequencing used PBMCs or a T cell subset sorted from them (not recorded which). The CDR3 sequence is CASSLAGSETQYF. The nucleotides are TGTGCCAGCAGCTTAGCAGGGTCGGAGACCCAGTACTTC.